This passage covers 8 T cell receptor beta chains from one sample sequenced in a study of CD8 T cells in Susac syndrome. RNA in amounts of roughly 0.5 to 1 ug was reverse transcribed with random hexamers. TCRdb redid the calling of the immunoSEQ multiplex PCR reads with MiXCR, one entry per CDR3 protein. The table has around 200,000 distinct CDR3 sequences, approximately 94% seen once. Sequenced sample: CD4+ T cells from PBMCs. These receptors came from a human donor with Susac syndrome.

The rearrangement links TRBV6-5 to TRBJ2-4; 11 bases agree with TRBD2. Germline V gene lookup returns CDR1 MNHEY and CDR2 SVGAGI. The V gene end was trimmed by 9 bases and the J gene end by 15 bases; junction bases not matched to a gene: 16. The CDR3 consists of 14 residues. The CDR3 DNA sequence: TGTGCCAGTTGGGAAGCGTTAGCGGGGGGGCCGCTGTACTTC. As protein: CASWEALAGGPLYF.

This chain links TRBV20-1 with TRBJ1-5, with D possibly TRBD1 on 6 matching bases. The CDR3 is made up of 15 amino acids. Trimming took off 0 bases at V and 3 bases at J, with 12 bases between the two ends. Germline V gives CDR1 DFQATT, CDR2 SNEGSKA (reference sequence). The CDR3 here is CSAREVRGDNQPQHF. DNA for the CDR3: TGCAGTGCTAGAGAAGTCAGGGGAGACAATCAGCCCCAGCATTTT.

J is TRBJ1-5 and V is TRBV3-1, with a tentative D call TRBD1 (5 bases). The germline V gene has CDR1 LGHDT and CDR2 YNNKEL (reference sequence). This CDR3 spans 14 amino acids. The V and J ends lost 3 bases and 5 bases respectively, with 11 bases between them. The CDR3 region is CASSHRDGDQPQHF. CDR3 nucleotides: TGTGCCAGCAGCCACCGGGACGGAGATCAGCCCCAGCATTTT. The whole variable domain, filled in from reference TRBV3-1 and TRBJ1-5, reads DTAVSQTPKYLVTQMGNDKSIKCEQNLGHDTMYWYKQDSKKFLKIMFSYNNKELIINETVPNRFSPKSPDKAHLNLHINSLELGDSAVYFCASSHRDGDQPQHFGDGTRLSIL.

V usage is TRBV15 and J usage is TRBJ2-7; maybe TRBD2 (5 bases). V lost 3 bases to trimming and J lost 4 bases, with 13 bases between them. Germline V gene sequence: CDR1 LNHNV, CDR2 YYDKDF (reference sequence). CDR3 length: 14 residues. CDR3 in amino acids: CATSRDTGRYEQYF. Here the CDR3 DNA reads TGTGCCACCAGCAGGGATACGGGGAGATACGAGCAGTACTTC.

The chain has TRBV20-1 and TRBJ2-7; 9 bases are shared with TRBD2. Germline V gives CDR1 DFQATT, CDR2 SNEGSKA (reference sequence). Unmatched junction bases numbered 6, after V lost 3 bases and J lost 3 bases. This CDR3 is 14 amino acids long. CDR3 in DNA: TGCAGTGCTAGGCGACTAGCGGCACGCTACGAGCAGTACTTC. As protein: CSARRLAARYEQYF.

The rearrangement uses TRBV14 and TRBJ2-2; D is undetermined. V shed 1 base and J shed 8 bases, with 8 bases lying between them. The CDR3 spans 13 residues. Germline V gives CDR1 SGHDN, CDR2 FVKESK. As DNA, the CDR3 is TGTGCCAGCAGCCAAGCGTTAAATGGGGAGCTGTTTTTT. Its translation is CASSQALNGELFF. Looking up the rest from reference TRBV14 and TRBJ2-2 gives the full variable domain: EAGVTQFPSHSVIEKGQTVTLRCDPISGHDNLYWYRRVMGKEIKFLLHFVKESKQDESGMPNNRFLAERTGGTYSTLKVQPAELEDSGVYFCASSQALNGELFFGEGSRLTVL.

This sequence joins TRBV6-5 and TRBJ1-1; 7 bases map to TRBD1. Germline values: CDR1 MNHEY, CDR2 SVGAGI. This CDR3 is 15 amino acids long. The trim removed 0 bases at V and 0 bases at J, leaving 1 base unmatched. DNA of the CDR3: TGTGCCAGCAGTTACTCGACAGGGTTGAACACTGAAGCTTTCTTT. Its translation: CASSYSTGLNTEAFF.

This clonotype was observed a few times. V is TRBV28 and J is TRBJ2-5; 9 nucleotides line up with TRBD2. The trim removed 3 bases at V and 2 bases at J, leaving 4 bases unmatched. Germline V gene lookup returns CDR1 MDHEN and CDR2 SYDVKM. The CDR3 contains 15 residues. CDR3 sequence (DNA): TGTGCCAGCAGTTTCCTCGCGGGGGGGCAAGAGACCCAGTACTTC. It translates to CASSFLAGGQETQYF.